This T cell receptor (beta chain) was captured by sequencing in a study of cytomegalovirus exposure and HLA in healthy donors. Study details: There were around 390 genotyped donors. Of these, 81% fell in the genetic ancestry cluster associated with self-reported Caucasian donors.

Primers included in the PCR were 60 Vbeta and 13 Jbeta primers. Generated by immunoSEQ multiplex PCR, the TCRdb table keeps only in-frame clones and is missing some. The data hold about 130,000 clones, with about 70% observed a single time. Study results and limitations: The study found most TCR sequences rare, yet found some public TCRs in many donors. A few chains tied to CMV proved CMV antigen-specific in vitro.

The study sampled nominally healthy donors, though unrecorded immune exposures were likely. For this clone: Its antigen is unknown.

The CDR3 runs 17 residues. Germline CDR1 SGHTA, CDR2 FQGTGA. J lost 4 bases, V lost 1 base, and 6 bases had no gene match. The sequenced sample was PBMCs. The receptor was derived from a male donor in good health and CMV-seronegative. The genes are TRBV7-3 and TRBJ2-1; 11 bases match TRBD1. The CDR3 sequence is CASSLMVGTGGYNEQFF. As DNA, the CDR3 is TGTGCCAGCAGCTTAATGGTAGGGACAGGGGGTTACAATGAGCAGTTCTTC.